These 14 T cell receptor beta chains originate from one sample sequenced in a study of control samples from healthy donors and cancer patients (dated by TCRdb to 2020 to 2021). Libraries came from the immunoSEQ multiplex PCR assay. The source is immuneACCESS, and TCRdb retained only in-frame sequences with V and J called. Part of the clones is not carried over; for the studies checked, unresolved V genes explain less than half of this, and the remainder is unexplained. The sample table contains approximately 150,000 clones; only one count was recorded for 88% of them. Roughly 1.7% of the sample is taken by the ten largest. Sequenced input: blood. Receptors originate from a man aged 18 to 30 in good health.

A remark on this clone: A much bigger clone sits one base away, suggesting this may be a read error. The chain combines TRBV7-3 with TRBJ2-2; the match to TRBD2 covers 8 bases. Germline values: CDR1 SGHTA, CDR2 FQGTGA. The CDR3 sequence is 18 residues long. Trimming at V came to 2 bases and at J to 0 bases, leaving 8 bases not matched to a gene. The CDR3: CASSLEAGATPNTGELFF. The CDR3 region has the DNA TGTGCCAGCAGCTTAGAAGCGGGGGCGACACCGAACACCGGGGAGCTGTTTTTT.

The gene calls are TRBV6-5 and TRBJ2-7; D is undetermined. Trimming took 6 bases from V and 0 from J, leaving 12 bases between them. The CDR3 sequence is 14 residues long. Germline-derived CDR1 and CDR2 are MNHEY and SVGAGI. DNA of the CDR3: TGTGCCAGCAGCATATCCGCAGGCTCCTACGAGCAGTACTTC. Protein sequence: CASSISAGSYEQYF.

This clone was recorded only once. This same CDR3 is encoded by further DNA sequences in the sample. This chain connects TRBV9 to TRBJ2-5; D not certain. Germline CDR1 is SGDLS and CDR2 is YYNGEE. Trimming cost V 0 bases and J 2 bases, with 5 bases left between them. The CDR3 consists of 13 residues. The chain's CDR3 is CASSVDIQETQYF. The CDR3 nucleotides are TGTGCCAGCAGCGTAGATATACAAGAGACCCAGTACTTC.

In DNA, the CDR3 is TGTGCCAGTCGGGCAGACAGCAATCAGCCCCAGCATTTT. The encoded protein is CASRADSNQPQHF. The rearrangement joins TRBV6-5 to TRBJ1-5, with D unclear. Germline CDR1 is MNHEY and CDR2 is SVGAGI. The CDR3 is 13 amino acids. V shed 9 bases and J shed 1 base, with 10 bases lying between them.

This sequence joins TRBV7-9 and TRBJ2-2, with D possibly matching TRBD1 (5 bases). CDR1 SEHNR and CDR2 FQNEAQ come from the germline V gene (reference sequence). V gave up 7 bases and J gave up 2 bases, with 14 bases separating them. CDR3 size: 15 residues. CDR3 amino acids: CASTTGRTNTGELFF. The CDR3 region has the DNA TGTGCCAGCACCACAGGACGGACCAACACCGGGGAGCTGTTTTTT. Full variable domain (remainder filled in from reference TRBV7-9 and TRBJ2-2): DTGVSQNPRHKITKRGQNVTFRCDPISEHNRLYWYRQTLGQGPEFLTYFQNEAQLEKSRLLSDRFSAERPKGSFSTLEIQRTEQGDSAMYLCASTTGRTNTGELFFGEGSRLTVL.

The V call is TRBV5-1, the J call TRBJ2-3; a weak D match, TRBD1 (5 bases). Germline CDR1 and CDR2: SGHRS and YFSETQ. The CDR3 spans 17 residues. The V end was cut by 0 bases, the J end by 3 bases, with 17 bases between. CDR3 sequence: CASSLVVARVRTDTQYF. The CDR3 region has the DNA TGCGCCAGCAGCTTGGTAGTGGCCAGGGTCCGAACAGATACGCAGTATTTT.

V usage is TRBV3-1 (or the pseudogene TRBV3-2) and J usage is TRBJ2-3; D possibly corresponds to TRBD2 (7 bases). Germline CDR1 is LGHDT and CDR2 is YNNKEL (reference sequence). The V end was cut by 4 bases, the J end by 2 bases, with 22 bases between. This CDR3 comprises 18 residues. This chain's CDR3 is CASSPMDQTGRDTDTQYF. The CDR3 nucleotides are TGTGCCAGCAGCCCAATGGACCAAACAGGGAGGGACACAGATACGCAGTATTTT.

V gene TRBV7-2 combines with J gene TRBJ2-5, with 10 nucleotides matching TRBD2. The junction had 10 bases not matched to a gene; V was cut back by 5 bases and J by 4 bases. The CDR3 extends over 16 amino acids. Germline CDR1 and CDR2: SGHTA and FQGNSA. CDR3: CASSPQWKRGGETQYF. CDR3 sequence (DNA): TGTGCCAGCAGCCCCCAGTGGAAGCGGGGGGGAGAGACCCAGTACTTC. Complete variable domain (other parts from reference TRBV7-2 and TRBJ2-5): GAGVSQSPSNKVTEKGKDVELRCDPISGHTALYWYRQSLGQGLEFLIYFQGNSAPDKSGLPSDRFSAERTGGSVSTLTIQRTQQEDSAVYLCASSPQWKRGGETQYFGPGTRLLVL.

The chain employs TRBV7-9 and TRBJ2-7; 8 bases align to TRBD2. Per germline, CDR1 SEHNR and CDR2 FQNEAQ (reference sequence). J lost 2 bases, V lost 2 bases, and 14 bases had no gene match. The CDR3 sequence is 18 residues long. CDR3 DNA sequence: TGTGCCAGCAGCTTAAATGTGGGACTAGTTCCTAGGGCCTACGAGCAGTACTTC. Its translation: CASSLNVGLVPRAYEQYF.

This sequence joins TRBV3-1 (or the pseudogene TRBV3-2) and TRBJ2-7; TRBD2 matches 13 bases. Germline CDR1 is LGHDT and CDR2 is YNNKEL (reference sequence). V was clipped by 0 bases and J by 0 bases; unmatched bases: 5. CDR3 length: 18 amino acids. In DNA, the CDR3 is TGTGCCAGCAGCCAAGAAGGACTAGCGGGGGCCAGCTCCTACGAGCAGTACTTC. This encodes CASSQEGLAGASSYEQYF.

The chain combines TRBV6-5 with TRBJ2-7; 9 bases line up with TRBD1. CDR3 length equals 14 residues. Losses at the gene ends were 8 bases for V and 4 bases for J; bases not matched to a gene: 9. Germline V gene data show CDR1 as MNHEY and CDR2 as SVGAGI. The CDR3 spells CASRVRDREYEQYF. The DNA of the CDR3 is TGTGCCAGCCGAGTCCGGGACAGGGAATACGAGCAGTACTTC.

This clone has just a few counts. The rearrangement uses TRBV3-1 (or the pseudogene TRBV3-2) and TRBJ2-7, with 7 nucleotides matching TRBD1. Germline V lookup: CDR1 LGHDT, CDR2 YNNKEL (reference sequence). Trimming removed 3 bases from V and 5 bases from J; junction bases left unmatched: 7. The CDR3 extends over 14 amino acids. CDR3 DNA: TGTGCCAGCAGCCATCTGGACAGGAGGAACGAGCAGTACTTC. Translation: CASSHLDRRNEQYF.

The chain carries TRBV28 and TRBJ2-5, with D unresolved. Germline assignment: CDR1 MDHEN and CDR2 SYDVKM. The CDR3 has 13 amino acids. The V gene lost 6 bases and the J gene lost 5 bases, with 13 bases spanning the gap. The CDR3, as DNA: TGTGCCAGCAGCCTCGACGGGTTGGAGACCCAGTACTTC. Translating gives CASSLDGLETQYF.

In nucleotides, the CDR3 is TGTGCCAGCAGCCTGGGACAGAGCTCCTACGAGCAGTACTTC. It specifies CASSLGQSSYEQYF. The chain is built from TRBV6-2 or TRBV6-3 and TRBJ2-7, with 7 bases that match TRBD1. J lost 0 bases, V lost 6 bases, and 5 bases had no gene match. This CDR3 has 14 amino acids. Germline CDR1 is MNHEY and CDR2 is SVGEGT.